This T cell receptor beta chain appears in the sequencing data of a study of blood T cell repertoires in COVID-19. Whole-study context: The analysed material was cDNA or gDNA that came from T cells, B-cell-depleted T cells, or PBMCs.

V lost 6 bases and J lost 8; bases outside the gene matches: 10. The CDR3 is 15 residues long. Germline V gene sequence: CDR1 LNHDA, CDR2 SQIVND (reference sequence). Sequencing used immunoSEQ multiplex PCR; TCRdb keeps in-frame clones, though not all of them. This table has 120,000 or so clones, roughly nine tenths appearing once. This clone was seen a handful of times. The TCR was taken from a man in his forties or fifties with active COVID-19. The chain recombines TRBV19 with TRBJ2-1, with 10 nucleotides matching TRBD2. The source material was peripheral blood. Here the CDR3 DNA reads TGTGCCAGTAGCCCGGCAGCGGGAGGGAAGGATGAGCAGTTCTTC. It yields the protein CASSPAAGGKDEQFF.